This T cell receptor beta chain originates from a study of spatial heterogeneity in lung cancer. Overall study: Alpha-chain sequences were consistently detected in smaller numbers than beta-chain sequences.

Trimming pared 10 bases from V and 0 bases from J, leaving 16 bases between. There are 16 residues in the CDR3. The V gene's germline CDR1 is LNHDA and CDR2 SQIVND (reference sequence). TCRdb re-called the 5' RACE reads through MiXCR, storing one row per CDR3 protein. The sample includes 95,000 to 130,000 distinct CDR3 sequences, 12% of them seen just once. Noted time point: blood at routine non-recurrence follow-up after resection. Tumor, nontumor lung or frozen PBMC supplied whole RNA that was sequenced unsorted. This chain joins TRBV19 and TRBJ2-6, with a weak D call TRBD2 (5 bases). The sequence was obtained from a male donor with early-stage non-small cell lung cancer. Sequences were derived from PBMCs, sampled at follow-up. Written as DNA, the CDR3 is TGTGCCACCGGCGGAGGCACTTTCTCTGGGGCCAACGTCCTGACTTTC. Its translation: CATGGGTFSGANVLTF.